The entry below gives a single T cell receptor beta chain sequence along with its context. What it binds is not known. MiXCR, run by TCRdb on the reads, gives a single entry per CDR3 protein. The sample gives fewer than 550,000 distinct CDR3 sequences, approximately 31% of which show up once; about 13% is in the top ten. The data are from a study of T cell repertoires in cytomegalovirus infection. Germline V gene sequence: CDR1 SNHLY, CDR2 FYNNEI. The CDR3 loop spans 17 amino acids. V was pared by 3 bases and J by 0 bases, with 6 bases of the junction left unmatched. Study-level findings and limits: HLA-C-restricted CMV-specific TCR beta clonotypes were dominant in the ex vivo response. Pooled public TCR beta family frequency picked out CMV carriers with the relevant HLA.

V and J are TRBV2 and TRBJ1-5; 9 bases match TRBD1. The sequence was collected from a human donor in good health (CMV status not recorded). Some clones in this sample may be carry-over from other donors' samples. Sequenced material: PBMCs. As DNA, the CDR3 is TGTGCCAGCAGTGATGGGACAGGGATCTTTAGCAATCAGCCCCAGCATTTT. Amino acid sequence: CASSDGTGIFSNQPQHF.